This T cell receptor beta chain comes out of a study of cytomegalovirus exposure and HLA in healthy donors. General study points: For cytomegalovirus status, the classifier reportedly gave diagnoses with high specificity and sensitivity. In vitro checks showed that three CMV-associated chains really do target CMV antigens.

Turning to this clone: Antigen specificity is unknown.

The V gene end was trimmed by 6 bases and the J gene end by 4 bases; junction bases not matched to a gene: 9. The CDR3 sequence is 15 residues long. The germline V gene encodes CDR1 SGHDT and CDR2 YYEEEE. The table came from immunoSEQ multiplex PCR; TCRdb's copy has only in-frame clones and leaves some out. The data hold 250,000 to 300,000 clones, with almost 90% observed a single time. The chain couples TRBV5-6 to TRBJ2-2; 7 bases are shared with TRBD1. The specimen was PBMCs. This TCR came from a woman aged 18-30 years in good health and CMV-seronegative. The DNA for the CDR3 is TGTGCCAGCACGATAAGGGGGCACGGCACCGGGGAGCTGTTTTTT. Translation: CASTIRGHGTGELFF.